The 12 T cell receptor beta chains presented below share a single source sample, sequenced in a study of cytomegalovirus exposure and HLA in healthy donors. The primer mix had 60 Vbeta and 13 Jbeta primers. TCRdb keeps only in-frame clones here, not all; method: immunoSEQ multiplex PCR. The sample holds approximately 180,000 clones, roughly 76% seen once. The specimen was PBMCs. The receptors derive from a woman aged 18-29 years in good health and CMV-seropositive.

V gene TRBV5-5 combines with J gene TRBJ2-7; no clear D gene. CDR1 and CDR2 from the germline V gene are SGHKS and YYEKEE (reference sequence). This CDR3 is 14 amino acids long. V lost 2 bases to trimming and J lost 3 bases, with 12 bases between them. The CDR3 DNA reads as TGTGCCAGCAGCTTCTTGAGCGTGTTCTACGAGCAGTACTTC. Amino acid sequence: CASSFLSVFYEQYF.

This rearrangement joins TRBV9 to TRBJ2-6; 13 bases fit TRBD2. In germline, CDR1 is SGDLS, CDR2 YYNGEE. The CDR3 spans 18 residues. J gave up 1 base and V 2 bases, and 3 bases lay outside the gene matches. The CDR3 protein is CASSVLGLAGSGANVLTF. CDR3 sequence (DNA): TGTGCCAGCAGCGTGTTGGGACTAGCGGGGTCTGGGGCCAACGTCCTGACTTTC. The variable domain in full, completed from reference TRBV9 and TRBJ2-6, reads DSGVTQTPKHLITATGQRVTLRCSPRSGDLSVYWYQQSLDQGLQFLIQYYNGEERAKGNILERFSAQQFPDLHSELNLSSLELGDSALYFCASSVLGLAGSGANVLTFGAGSRLTVL.

The rearrangement links TRBV27 to TRBJ1-5; TRBD1 matches 7 bases. Losses at the gene ends were 6 bases for V and 2 bases for J; bases not matched to a gene: 4. The CDR3 has 14 residues. The germline V gene encodes CDR1 MNHEY and CDR2 SMNVEV (reference sequence). The DNA of the CDR3 is TGTGCCAGCAGGACGGGGACAGGCAATCAGCCCCAGCATTTT. It translates to CASRTGTGNQPQHF.

The V call is TRBV25-1, the J call TRBJ2-5; 9 bases fit TRBD2. V was pared by 4 bases and J by 1 base, with 13 bases of the junction left unmatched. This CDR3 contains 18 residues. The germline V gene has CDR1 MGHDK and CDR2 SYGVNS. This CDR3 is CASSGSSGATIIQETQYF. The CDR3 DNA sequence: TGTGCCAGCAGTGGTTCTAGCGGGGCCACCATTATCCAAGAGACCCAGTACTTC.

This chain links TRBV7-9 with TRBJ2-5, with D perhaps TRBD2 (6 bases). The CDR3 consists of 15 residues. V lost 2 bases to trimming and J lost 5 bases, with 15 bases between them. Germline V gene data show CDR1 as SEHNR and CDR2 as FQNEAQ (reference sequence). CDR3 region: CASSLLRLGRETQYF. The CDR3 coding sequence is TGTGCCAGCAGCTTATTGCGACTAGGAAGGGAGACCCAGTACTTC.

This clone was detected only once. This chain joins TRBV11-3 and TRBJ2-3, with D possibly TRBD2 on 6 matching bases. CDR3 length equals 14 residues. The V end was cut by 4 bases, the J end by 6 bases, with 14 bases between. Looked up from germline, CDR1 is SGHNT and CDR2 is YENEEA. The CDR3 region is CASSSWGERDTQYF. In DNA, the CDR3 is TGTGCCAGCAGCTCCTGGGGGGAGAGGGATACGCAGTATTTT.

The chain carries TRBV29-1 and TRBJ2-7, with TRBD1 matching over 8 bases. V shed 5 bases and J 1 base; nucleotides not matched to a gene: 10. The germline V gene has CDR1 SQVTM and CDR2 ANQGSEA. There are 15 residues in the CDR3. The CDR3 nucleotides read TGCAGCGTTACCGGGACCACAGGGGGATCCTACGAGCAGTACTTC. Protein sequence: CSVTGTTGGSYEQYF.

J is TRBJ2-2 and V is TRBV29-1, with TRBD2 matching over 7 bases. The V and J ends lost 4 bases and 5 bases, in that order; junction bases with no gene match: 10. Germline values: CDR1 SQVTM, CDR2 ANQGSEA. The CDR3 runs 15 residues. This CDR3 is CSVGWETAGTGELFF. CDR3 DNA sequence: TGCAGCGTTGGGTGGGAGACAGCGGGGACCGGGGAGCTGTTTTTT.

DNA for the CDR3: TGTGCCAGCAGTGTTACAAAGTCCTACGAGCAGTACTTC. Amino acids: CASSVTKSYEQYF. V gene TRBV6-1 combines with J gene TRBJ2-7; D call uncertain. The V end lost 4 bases, the J end lost 1 base, and 8 bases lay between the germline ends. Germline V gene data show CDR1 as MNHNS and CDR2 as SASEGT. The CDR3 sequence is 13 residues long.

The chain joins TRBV7-2 to TRBJ2-5; 7 bases line up with TRBD1. In germline, CDR1 is SGHTA, CDR2 FQGNSA. V was pared by 4 bases and J by 2 bases, with 13 bases of the junction left unmatched. This CDR3 comprises 17 residues. CDR3 coding DNA: TGTGCCAGCAGCTACAACTTTCACAGGGGACGACAAGAGACCCAGTACTTC. It codes for CASSYNFHRGRQETQYF.

This clone appeared once. The J gene is TRBJ1-1, the V gene TRBV7-2; no clear D. V was trimmed by 2 bases and J by 1 base, leaving 5 bases between them. Germline assignment: CDR1 SGHTA and CDR2 FQGNSA. This CDR3 contains 13 residues. The CDR3 sequence: CASSLRQNTEAFF. Here the CDR3 DNA reads TGTGCCAGCAGCTTAAGACAGAACACTGAAGCTTTCTTT.

V usage is TRBV4-2 and J usage is TRBJ1-6; D uncertain. Trimming shortened V by 0 bases and J by 8 bases, and 11 bases separated the two germline ends. The V gene's germline CDR1 is LGHNA and CDR2 YNFKEQ. CDR3 length: 15 residues. The CDR3 DNA is TGTGCCAGCAGCCAAGAACCGGGGAGGGATTCACCCCTCCACTTT. Amino acids: CASSQEPGRDSPLHF.